What follows are 5 T cell receptor beta chains derived from one specimen sequenced in a study of vaccination and CD4 T cells after COVID-19. Sequencing of cultured CD4+ T cell DNA used the Oncomine TCR Beta short-read assay. MiXCR, run by TCRdb on the PCR reads, gives a single entry per CDR3 protein. The repertoire holds 10,000 to 12,000 distinct CDR3 sequences, with under 80% as singletons. Their recognized antigens are unknown. Treatment in this sample: approximately 10-day PBMC culture with coronavirus spike peptide pools or control peptides (ViraFEST assay). Sequencing was carried out using CD4+ T cells from blood, cultured in vitro. The receptors here all came from a human donor who had recovered from COVID-19.

The chain employs TRBV20-1 and TRBJ2-2; 8 nucleotides align to TRBD1. This CDR3 has 14 residues. The ends lost 3 bases at V and 7 bases at J; junction bases unmatched: 7. The germline gives CDR1 DFQATT, CDR2 SNEGSKA (reference sequence). This CDR3 is CSASLGRGLGELFF. The CDR3 DNA sequence: TGCAGTGCTAGTTTGGGCAGGGGGCTCGGGGAGCTGTTTTTT.

The CDR3 nucleotides read TGCGCCAGCAGCCATGCAAGGACAGGGTATAGGGACAATGAGCAGTTCTTC. This encodes CASSHARTGYRDNEQFF. The chain recombines TRBV4-1 with TRBJ2-1; 8 nucleotides agree with TRBD1. Germline V gene data show CDR1 as MGHRA and CDR2 as YSYEKL. The CDR3 totals 17 residues. With V trimmed by 3 bases and J by 5 bases, 12 bases remained unmatched.

The chain links TRBV7-9 to TRBJ2-7; tentatively, D is TRBD2 (5 bases). This CDR3 has 13 residues. Looked up from germline, CDR1 is SEHNR and CDR2 is FQNEAQ (reference sequence). V was clipped by 6 bases and J by 3 bases, with 12 bases between them. In DNA form, the CDR3 reads TGTGCCAGCAGGTCGGACTGGAACTACGAGCAGTACTTC. It yields the protein CASRSDWNYEQYF.

The V and J genes are TRBV7-9 and TRBJ2-5; no clear D gene. CDR3 length: 11 amino acids. Germline CDR1 SEHNR, CDR2 FQNEAQ (reference sequence). Between the trimmed V and J ends, which lost 5 bases and 5 bases, there was a span of 6 bases. The chain's CDR3 is CASSLTETQYF. CDR3 nucleotide sequence: TGTGCCAGCAGCCTTACGGAGACCCAGTACTTC.

Sample share makes this clonotype medium-sized. The chain has TRBV20-1 and TRBJ2-3; the D gene is possibly TRBD2 (6 bases). V lost 1 base, J lost 0 bases, and 17 bases lay in between. Germline V lookup: CDR1 DFQATT, CDR2 SNEGSKA (reference sequence). This CDR3 has 17 amino acids. CDR3 protein: CSARASGYTPSTDTQYF. The DNA for the CDR3 is TGCAGTGCTAGAGCCAGCGGGTATACTCCTAGCACAGATACGCAGTATTTT.